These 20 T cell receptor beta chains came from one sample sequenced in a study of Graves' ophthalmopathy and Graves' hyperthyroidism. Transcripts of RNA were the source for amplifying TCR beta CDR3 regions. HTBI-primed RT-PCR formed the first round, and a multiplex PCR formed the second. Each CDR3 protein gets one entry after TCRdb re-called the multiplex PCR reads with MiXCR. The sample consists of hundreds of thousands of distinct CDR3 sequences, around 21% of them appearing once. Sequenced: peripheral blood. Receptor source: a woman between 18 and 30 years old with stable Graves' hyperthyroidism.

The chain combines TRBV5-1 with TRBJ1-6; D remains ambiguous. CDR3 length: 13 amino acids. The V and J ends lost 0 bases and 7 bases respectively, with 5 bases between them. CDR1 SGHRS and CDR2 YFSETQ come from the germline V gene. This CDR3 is CASSLDSNSPLHF. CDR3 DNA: TGCGCCAGCAGCTTGGACAGCAATTCACCCCTCCACTTT.

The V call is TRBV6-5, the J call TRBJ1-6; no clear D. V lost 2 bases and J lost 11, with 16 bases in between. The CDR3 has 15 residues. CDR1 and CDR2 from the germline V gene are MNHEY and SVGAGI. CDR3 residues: CASSYRRPPLAPLHF. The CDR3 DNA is TGTGCCAGCAGTTACCGTAGGCCTCCACTGGCACCCCTCCACTTT.

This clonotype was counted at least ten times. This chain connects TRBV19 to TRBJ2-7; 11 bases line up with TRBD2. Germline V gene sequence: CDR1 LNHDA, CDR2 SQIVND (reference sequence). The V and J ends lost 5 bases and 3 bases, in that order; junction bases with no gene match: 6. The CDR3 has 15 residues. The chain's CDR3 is CASSSTSGKFYEQYF. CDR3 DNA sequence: TGTGCCAGTAGTTCGACTAGCGGGAAATTCTACGAGCAGTACTTC.

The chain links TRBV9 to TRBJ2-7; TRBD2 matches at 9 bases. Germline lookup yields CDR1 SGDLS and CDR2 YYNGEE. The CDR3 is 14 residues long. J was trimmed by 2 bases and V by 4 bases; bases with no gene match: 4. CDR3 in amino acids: CASSLGLATYEQYV. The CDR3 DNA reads TGTGCCAGCAGCTTGGGACTAGCTACCTACGAGCAGTACGTC.

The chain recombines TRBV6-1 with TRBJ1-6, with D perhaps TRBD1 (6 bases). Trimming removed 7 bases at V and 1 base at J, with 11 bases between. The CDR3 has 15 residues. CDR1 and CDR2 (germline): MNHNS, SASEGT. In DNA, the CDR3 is TGTGCCAGCATCGGGGGCGGGTCCTATAATTCACCCCTCCACTTT. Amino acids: CASIGGGSYNSPLHF.

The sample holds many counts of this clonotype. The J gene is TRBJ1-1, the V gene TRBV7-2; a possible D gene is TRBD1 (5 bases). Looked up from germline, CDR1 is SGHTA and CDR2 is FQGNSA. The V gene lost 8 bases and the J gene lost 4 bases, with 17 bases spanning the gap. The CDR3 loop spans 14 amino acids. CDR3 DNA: TGTGCCAGCCTAAGGCGCAGGGCAGGCACTGAAGCTTTCTTT. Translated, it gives CASLRRRAGTEAFF.

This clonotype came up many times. CDR3 DNA: TGTGCCAGCAGAGGAGGGGTTGGTATTGGCCCATACGAGCAGTACTTC. Translating gives CASRGGVGIGPYEQYF. J is TRBJ2-7 and V is TRBV6-1; D may be TRBD2 (6 bases). Germline V gene sequence: CDR1 MNHNS, CDR2 SASEGT. The CDR3 spans 16 residues. The V and J ends lost 6 bases and 4 bases respectively, with 22 bases between them.

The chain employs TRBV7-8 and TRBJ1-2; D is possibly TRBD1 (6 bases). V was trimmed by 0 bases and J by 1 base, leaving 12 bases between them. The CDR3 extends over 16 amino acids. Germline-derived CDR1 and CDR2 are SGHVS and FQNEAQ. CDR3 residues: CASSLARAGVNYGYTF. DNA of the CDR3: TGTGCCAGCAGCTTAGCCAGGGCAGGGGTTAACTATGGCTACACCTTC. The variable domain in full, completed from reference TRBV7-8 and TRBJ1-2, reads GAGVSQSPRYKVAKRGQDVALRCDPISGHVSLFWYQQALGQGPEFLTYFQNEAQLDKSGLPSDRFFAERPEGSVSTLKIQRTQQEDSAVYLCASSLARAGVNYGYTFGSGTRLTVV.

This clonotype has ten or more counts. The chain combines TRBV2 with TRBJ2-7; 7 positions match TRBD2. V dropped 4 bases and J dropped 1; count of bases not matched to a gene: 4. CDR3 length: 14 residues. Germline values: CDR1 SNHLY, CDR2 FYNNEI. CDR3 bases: TGTGCCAGCAGTGCGGCTAGCGGATCCTACGAGCAGTACTTC. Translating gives CASSAASGSYEQYF. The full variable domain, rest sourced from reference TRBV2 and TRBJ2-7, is EPEVTQTPSHQVTQMGQEVILRCVPISNHLYFYWYRQILGQKVEFLVSFYNNEISEKSEIFDDQFSVERPDGSNFTLKIRSTKLEDSAMYFCASSAASGSYEQYFGPGTRLTVT.

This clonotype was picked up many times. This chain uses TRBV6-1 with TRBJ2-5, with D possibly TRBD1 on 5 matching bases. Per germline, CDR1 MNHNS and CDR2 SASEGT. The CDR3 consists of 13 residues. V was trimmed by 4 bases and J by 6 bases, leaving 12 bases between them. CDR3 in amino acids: CASSGTRKQTQYF. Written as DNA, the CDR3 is TGTGCCAGCAGTGGGACACGGAAGCAGACCCAGTACTTC.

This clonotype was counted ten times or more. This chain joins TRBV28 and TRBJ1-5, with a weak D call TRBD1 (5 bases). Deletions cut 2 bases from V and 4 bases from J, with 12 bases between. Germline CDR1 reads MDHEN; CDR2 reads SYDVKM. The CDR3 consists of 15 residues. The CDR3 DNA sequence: TGTGCCAGCAGTTTAGGGGGGAGGACTAATCAGCCCCAGCATTTT. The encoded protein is CASSLGGRTNQPQHF. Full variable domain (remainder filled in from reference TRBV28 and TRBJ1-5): DVKVTQSSRYLVKRTGEKVFLECVQDMDHENMFWYRQDPGLGLRLIYFSYDVKMKEKGDIPEGYSVSREKKERFSLILESASTNQTSMYLCASSLGGRTNQPQHFGDGTRLSIL.

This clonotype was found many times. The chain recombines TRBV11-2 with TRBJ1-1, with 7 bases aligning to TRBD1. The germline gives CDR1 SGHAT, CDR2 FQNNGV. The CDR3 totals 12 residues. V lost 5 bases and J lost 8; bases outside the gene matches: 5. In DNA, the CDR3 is TGTGCCAGCAGCCGACAGGGTGCGGAAGCTTTCTTT. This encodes CASSRQGAEAFF.

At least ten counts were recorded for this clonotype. The CDR3 DNA is TGTGCCAGTACCCTCGAGGGAAGTCGCAATCAGCCCCAGCATTTT. It is translated as CASTLEGSRNQPQHF. The J gene is TRBJ1-5, the V gene TRBV19; D gene unclear. The V gene lost 7 bases and the J gene lost 2 bases, with 15 bases spanning the gap. The CDR3 is made up of 15 amino acids. The germline gives CDR1 LNHDA, CDR2 SQIVND (reference sequence).

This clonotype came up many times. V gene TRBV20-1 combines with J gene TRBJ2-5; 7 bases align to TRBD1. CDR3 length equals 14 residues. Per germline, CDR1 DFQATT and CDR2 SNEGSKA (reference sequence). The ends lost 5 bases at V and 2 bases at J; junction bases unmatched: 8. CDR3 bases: TGCAGTGCTCCTCCGGGACAGACACAAGAGACCCAGTACTTC. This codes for CSAPPGQTQETQYF.

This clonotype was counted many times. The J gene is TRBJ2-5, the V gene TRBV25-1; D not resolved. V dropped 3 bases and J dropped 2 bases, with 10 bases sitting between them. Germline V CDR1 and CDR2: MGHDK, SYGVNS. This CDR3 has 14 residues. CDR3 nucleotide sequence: TGTGCCAGCAGTGAGCAAGGGCCTCAAGAGACCCAGTACTTC. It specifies CASSEQGPQETQYF.

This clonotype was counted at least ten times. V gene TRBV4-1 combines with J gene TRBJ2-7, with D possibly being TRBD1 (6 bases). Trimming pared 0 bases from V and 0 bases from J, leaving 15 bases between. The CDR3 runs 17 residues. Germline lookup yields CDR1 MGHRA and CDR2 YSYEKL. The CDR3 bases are TGCGCCAGCAGCCAAGAGACAGGCCTTATTAGCTCCTACGAGCAGTACTTC. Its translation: CASSQETGLISSYEQYF.

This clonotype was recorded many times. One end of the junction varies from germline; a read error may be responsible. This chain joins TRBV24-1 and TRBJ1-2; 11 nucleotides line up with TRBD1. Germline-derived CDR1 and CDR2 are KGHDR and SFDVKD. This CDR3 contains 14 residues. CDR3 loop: CAASEHRTGGGYTF. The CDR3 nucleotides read TGTGCCGCCAGTGAACACCGGACAGGGGGCGGCTACACCTTC.

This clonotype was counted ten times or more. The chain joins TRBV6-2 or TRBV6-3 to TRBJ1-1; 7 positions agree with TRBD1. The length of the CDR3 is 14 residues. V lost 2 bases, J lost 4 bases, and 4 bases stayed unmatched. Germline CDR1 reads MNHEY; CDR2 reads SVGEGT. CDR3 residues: CASSYGQASTEAFF. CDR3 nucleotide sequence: TGTGCCAGCAGTTACGGACAGGCGAGCACTGAAGCTTTCTTT.

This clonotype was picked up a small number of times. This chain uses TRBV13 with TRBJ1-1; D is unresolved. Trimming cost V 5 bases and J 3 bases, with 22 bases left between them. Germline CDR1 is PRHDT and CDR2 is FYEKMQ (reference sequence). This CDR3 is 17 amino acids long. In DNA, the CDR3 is TGTGCCAGCAGCCCCTGGGGAGCGGACCTTGGGGACACTGAAGCTTTCTTT. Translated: CASSPWGADLGDTEAFF.

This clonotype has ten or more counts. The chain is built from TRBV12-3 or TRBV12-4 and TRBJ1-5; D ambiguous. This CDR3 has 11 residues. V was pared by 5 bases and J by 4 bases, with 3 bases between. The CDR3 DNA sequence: TGTGCCAGCAGTAGAAATCAGCCCCAGCATTTT. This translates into CASSRNQPQHF.